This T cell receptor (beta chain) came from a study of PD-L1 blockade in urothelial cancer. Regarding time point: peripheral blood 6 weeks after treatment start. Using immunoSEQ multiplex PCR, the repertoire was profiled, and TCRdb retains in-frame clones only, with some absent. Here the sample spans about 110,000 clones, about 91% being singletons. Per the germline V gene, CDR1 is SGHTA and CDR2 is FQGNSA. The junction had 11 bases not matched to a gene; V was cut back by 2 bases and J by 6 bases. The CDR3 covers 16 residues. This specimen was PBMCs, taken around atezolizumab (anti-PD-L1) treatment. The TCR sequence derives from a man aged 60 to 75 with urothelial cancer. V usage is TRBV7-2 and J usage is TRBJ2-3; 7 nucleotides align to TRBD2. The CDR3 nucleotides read TGTGCCAGCAGCTTATTAGCTAGCGGCATACCTGATACGCAGTATTTT. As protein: CASSLLASGIPDTQYF. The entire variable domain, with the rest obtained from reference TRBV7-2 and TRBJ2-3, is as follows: GAGVSQSPSNKVTEKGKDVELRCDPISGHTALYWYRQSLGQGLEFLIYFQGNSAPDKSGLPSDRFSAERTGGSVSTLTIQRTQQEDSAVYLCASSLLASGIPDTQYFGPGTRLTVL.